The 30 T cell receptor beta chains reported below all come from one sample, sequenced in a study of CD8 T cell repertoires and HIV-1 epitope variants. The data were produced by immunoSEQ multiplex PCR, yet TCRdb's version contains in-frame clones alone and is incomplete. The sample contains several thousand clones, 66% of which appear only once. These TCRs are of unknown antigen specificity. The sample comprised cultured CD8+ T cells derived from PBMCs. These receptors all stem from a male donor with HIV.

The CDR3 DNA sequence: TGCGCCAGCAGCTTGGCCGGACAGCAAGAGACCCAGTACTTC. Protein: CASSLAGQQETQYF. This chain uses TRBV5-1 with TRBJ2-5; tentatively, D is TRBD1 (6 bases). This CDR3 comprises 14 residues. Germline values: CDR1 SGHRS, CDR2 YFSETQ. V lost 0 bases to trimming and J lost 2 bases, with 8 bases between them. The whole variable domain, remainder taken from reference TRBV5-1 and TRBJ2-5, is KAGVTQTPRYLIKTRGQQVTLSCSPISGHRSVSWYQQTPGQGLQFLFEYFSETQRNKGNFPGRFSGRQFSNSRSEMNVSTLELGDSALYLCASSLAGQQETQYFGPGTRLLVL.

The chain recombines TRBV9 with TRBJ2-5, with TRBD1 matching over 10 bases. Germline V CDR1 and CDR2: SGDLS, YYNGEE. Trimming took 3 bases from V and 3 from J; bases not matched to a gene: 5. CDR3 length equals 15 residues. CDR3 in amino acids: CASSAMGQGKETQYF. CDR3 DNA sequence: TGTGCCAGCAGCGCGATGGGACAGGGGAAAGAGACCCAGTACTTC.

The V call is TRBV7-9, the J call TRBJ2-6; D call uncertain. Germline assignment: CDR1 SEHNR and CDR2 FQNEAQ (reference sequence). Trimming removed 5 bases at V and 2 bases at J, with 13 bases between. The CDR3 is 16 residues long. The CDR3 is CASSPPLGPGANVLTF. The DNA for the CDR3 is TGTGCCAGCAGCCCCCCCCTGGGCCCTGGGGCCAACGTCCTGACTTTC. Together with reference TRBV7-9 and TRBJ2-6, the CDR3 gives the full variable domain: DTGVSQNPRHKITKRGQNVTFRCDPISEHNRLYWYRQTLGQGPEFLTYFQNEAQLEKSRLLSDRFSAERPKGSFSTLEIQRTEQGDSAMYLCASSPPLGPGANVLTFGAGSRLTVL.

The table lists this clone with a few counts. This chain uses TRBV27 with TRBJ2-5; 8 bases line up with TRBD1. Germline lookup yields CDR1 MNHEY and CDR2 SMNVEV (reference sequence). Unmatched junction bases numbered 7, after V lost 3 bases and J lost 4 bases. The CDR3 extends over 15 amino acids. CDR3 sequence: CASSLGQGAIETQYF. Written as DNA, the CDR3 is TGTGCCAGCAGTTTGGGGCAGGGGGCTATAGAGACCCAGTACTTC.

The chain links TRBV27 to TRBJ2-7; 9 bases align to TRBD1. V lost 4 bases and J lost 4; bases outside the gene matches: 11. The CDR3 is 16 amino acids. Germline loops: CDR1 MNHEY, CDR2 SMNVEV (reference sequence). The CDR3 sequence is CASSSQLRDRVYEQYF. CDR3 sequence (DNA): TGTGCCAGCAGTTCGCAACTCCGGGACAGGGTTTACGAGCAGTACTTC.

In DNA form, the CDR3 reads TGTGCCAGCTCCTCGAGCGGGGCCCTCTCCAATGAGCAGTTCTTC. This sequence encodes CASSSSGALSNEQFF. This chain connects TRBV2 to TRBJ2-1, with TRBD2 matching over 7 bases. Germline assignment: CDR1 SNHLY and CDR2 FYNNEI. This CDR3 is built from 15 residues. V shed 8 bases and J 6 bases; nucleotides not matched to a gene: 13. The whole variable domain, remainder taken from reference TRBV2 and TRBJ2-1, is EPEVTQTPSHQVTQMGQEVILRCVPISNHLYFYWYRQILGQKVEFLVSFYNNEISEKSEIFDDQFSVERPDGSNFTLKIRSTKLEDSAMYFCASSSSGALSNEQFFGPGTRLTVL.

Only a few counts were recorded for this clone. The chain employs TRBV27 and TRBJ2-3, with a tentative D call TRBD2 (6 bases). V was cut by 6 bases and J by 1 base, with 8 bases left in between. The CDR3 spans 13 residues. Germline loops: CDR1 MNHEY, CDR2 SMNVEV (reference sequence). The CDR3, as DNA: TGTGCCAGCAGGCCTAGCGGCACAGATACGCAGTATTTT. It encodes CASRPSGTDTQYF.

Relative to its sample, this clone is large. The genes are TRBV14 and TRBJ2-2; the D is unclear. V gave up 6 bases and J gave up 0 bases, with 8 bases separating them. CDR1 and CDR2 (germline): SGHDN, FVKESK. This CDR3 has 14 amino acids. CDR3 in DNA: TGTGCCAGCAGGCTAGAAGCGAACACCGGGGAGCTGTTTTTT. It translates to CASRLEANTGELFF. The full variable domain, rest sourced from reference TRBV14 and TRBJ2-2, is EAGVTQFPSHSVIEKGQTVTLRCDPISGHDNLYWYRRVMGKEIKFLLHFVKESKQDESGMPNNRFLAERTGGTYSTLKVQPAELEDSGVYFCASRLEANTGELFFGEGSRLTVL.

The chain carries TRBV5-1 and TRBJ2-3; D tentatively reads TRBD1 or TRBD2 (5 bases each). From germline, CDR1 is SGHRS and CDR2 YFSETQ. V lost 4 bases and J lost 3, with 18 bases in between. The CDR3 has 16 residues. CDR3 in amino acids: CASSPGGSRSTDTQYF. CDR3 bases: TGCGCCAGCAGCCCTGGGGGATCCCGGAGTACAGATACGCAGTATTTT.

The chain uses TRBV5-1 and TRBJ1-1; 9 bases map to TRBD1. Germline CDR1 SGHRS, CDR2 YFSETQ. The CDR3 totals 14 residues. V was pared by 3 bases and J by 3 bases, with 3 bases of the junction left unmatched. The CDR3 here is CASSSWTGDTEAFF. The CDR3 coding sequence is TGCGCCAGCAGCTCGTGGACAGGGGACACTGAAGCTTTCTTT.

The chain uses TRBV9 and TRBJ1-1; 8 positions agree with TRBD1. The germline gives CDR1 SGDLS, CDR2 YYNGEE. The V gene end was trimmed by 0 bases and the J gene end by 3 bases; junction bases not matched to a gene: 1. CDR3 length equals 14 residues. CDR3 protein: CASSVEDRDTEAFF. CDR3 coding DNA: TGTGCCAGCAGCGTAGAGGACAGGGACACTGAAGCTTTCTTT.

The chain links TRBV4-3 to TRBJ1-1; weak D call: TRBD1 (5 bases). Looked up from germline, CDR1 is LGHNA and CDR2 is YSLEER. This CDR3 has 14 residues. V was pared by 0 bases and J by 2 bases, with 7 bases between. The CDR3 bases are TGCGCCAGCAGCCAAGAAGACAGTAACACTGAAGCTTTCTTT. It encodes CASSQEDSNTEAFF.

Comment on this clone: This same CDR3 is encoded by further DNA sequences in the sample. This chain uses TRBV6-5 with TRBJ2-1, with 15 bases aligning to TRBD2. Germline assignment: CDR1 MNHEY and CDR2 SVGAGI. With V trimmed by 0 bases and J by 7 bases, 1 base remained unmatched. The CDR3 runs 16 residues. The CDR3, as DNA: TGTGCCAGCAGTTACTCCGGACTAGCGGGAGGGAATGAGCAGTTCTTC. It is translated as CASSYSGLAGGNEQFF.

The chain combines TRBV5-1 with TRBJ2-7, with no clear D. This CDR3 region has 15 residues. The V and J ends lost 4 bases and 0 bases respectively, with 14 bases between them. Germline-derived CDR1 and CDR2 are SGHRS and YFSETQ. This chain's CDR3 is CASSDSRAGSYEQYF. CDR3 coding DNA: TGCGCCAGCAGCGACTCACGCGCAGGCTCCTACGAGCAGTACTTC.

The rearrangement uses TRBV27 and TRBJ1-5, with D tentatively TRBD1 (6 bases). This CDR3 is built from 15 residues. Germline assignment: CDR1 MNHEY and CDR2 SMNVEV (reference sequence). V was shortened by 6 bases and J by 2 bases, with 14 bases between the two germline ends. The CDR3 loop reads CASSRTRGGNQPQHF. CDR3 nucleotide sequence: TGTGCCAGCAGCCGGACCAGGGGTGGCAATCAGCCCCAGCATTTT.

CDR3 amino acids: CASRGLARDNEQFF. In DNA form, the CDR3 reads TGTGCCAGTAGAGGACTAGCGAGGGACAATGAGCAGTTCTTC. V and J are TRBV19 and TRBJ2-1; 9 bases fit TRBD2. Trimming cost V 6 bases and J 5 bases; bases outside gene matches: 5. CDR3 size: 14 residues. The germline gives CDR1 LNHDA, CDR2 SQIVND (reference sequence).

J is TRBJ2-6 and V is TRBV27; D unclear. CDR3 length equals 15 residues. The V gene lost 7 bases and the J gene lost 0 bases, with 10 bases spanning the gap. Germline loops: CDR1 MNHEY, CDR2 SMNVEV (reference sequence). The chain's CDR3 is CASTPGLSGANVLTF. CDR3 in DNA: TGTGCCAGCACCCCCGGGCTCTCTGGGGCCAACGTCCTGACTTTC.

CDR3 residues: CASSPLSREQFF. As DNA, the CDR3 is TGTGCCAGCAGCCCCTTAAGCCGGGAGCAGTTCTTC. The chain has TRBV5-6 and TRBJ2-1; D gene ambiguous. Germline CDR1 is SGHDT and CDR2 is YYEEEE. The V end lost 4 bases, the J end lost 10 bases, and 12 bases lay between the germline ends. The CDR3 runs to 12 residues.

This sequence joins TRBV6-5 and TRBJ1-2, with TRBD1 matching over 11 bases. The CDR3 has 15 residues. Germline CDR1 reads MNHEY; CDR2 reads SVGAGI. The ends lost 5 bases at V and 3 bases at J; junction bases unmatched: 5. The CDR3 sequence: CASSLRTGGYYGYTF. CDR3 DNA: TGTGCCAGCAGTCTACGGACAGGGGGCTACTATGGCTACACCTTC.

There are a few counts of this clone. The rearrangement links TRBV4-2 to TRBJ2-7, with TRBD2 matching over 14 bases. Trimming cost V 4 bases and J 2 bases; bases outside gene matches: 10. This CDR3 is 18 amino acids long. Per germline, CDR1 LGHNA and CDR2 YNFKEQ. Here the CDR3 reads CASSLGTSGRVETYEQYF. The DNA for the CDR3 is TGTGCCAGCAGCCTCGGGACTAGCGGGAGAGTGGAGACCTACGAGCAGTACTTC.

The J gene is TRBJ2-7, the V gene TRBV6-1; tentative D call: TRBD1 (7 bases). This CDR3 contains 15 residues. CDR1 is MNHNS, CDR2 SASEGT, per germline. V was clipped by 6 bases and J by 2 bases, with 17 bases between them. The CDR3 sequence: CASRARQGGAYEQYF. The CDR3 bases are TGTGCCAGCAGAGCCCGACAGGGAGGAGCCTACGAGCAGTACTTC.

This CDR3 reads CASSLSGRGFSTDTQYF. The DNA of the CDR3 is TGTGCCAGCAGTTTATCGGGCAGGGGGTTTAGCACAGATACGCAGTATTTT. This sequence joins TRBV27 and TRBJ2-3; 7 bases align to TRBD1. Germline trimming cut 0 bases from V and 0 bases from J; bases unmatched to any gene: 6. Germline V gene data show CDR1 as MNHEY and CDR2 as SMNVEV (reference sequence). This CDR3 is built from 17 residues.

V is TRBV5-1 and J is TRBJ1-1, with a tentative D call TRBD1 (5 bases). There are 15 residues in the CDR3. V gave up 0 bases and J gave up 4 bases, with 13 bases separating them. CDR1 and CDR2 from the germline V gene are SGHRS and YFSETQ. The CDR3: CASSLGQGVTTEAFF. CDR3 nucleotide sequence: TGCGCCAGCAGCTTGGGGCAGGGAGTGACCACTGAAGCTTTCTTT.

The CDR3 nucleotides are TGTGCCAGCAAAGGCGAAGCCGAGGTCCACGAGCAGTACTTC. Amino acids: CASKGEAEVHEQYF. The chain recombines TRBV6-6 with TRBJ2-7; the D is unclear. V lost 7 bases to trimming and J lost 5 bases, with 18 bases between them. Germline values: CDR1 MNHNY, CDR2 SVGAGI (reference sequence). This CDR3 is 14 amino acids long.

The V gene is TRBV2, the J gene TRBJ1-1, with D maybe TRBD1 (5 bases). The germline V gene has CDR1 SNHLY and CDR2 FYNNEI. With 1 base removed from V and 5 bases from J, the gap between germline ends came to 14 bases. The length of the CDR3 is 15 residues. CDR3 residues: CASSEGQGRETEAFF. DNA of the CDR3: TGTGCCAGCAGTGAAGGGCAGGGAAGGGAGACTGAAGCTTTCTTT.

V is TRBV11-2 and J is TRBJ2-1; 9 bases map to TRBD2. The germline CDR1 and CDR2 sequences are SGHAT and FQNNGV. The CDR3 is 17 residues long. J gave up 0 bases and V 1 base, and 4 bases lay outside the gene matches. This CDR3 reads CASSLGRLADSYNEQFF. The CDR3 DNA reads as TGTGCCAGCAGCTTAGGCAGACTAGCGGACTCCTACAATGAGCAGTTCTTC.

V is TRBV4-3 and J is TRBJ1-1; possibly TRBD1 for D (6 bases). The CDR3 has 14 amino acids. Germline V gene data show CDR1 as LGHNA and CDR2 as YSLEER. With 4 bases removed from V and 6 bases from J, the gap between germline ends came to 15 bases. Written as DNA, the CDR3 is TGCGCCAGCAGCCGACAACAGGGTGGCGCTGAAGCTTTCTTT. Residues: CASSRQQGGAEAFF.

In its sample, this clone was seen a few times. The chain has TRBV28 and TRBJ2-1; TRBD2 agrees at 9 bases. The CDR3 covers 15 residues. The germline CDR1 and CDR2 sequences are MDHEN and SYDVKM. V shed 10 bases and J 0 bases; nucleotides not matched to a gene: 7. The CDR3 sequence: CATKREVSSYNEQFF. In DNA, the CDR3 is TGTGCCACTAAGCGGGAGGTTAGCTCCTACAATGAGCAGTTCTTC.

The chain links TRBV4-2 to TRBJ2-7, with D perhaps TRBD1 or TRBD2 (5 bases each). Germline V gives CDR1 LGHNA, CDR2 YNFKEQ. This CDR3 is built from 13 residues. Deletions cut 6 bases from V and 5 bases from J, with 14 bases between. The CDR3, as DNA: TGTGCCAGCAGGGCCGGGACGGAGAACGAGCAGTACTTC. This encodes CASRAGTENEQYF.

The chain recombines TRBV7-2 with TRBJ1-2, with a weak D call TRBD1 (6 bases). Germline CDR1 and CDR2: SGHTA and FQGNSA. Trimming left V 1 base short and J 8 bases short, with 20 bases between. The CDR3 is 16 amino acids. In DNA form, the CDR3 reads TGTGCCAGCAGCTTAGGGGTGGTGCGGGGGGCGGAAGGCTACACCTTC. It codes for CASSLGVVRGAEGYTF.